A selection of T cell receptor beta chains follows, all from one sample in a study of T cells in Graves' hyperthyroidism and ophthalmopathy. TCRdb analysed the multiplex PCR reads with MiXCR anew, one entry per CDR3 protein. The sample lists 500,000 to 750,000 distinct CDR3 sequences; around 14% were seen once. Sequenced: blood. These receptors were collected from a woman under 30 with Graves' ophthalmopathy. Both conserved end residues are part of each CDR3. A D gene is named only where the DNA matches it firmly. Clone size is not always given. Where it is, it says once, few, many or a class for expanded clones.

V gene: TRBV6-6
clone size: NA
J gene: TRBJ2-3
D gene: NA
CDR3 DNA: TGTGCCAGCAGTTACGCTGGGAACACAGATACGCAGTATTTT
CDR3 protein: CASSYAGNTDTQYF

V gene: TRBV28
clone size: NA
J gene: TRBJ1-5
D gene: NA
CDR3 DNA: TGTGTCAGCAGTCAACAGGGAAGCAATCAGCCCCAGCATTTT
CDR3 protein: CVSSQQGSNQPQHF

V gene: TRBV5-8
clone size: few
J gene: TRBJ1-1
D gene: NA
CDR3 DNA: TGTGCCAGCAGCGACGATCTCCGACCACGGAACACTGAAGCTTTCTTT
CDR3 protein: CASSDDLRPRNTEAFF

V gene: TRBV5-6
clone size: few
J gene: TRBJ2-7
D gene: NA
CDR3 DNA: TGTGCCAGCAGCCCGCTGGGGGATGGCGAGCAGTACTTC
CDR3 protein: CASSPLGDGEQYF

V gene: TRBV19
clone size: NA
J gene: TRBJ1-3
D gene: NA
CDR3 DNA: TGTGCCAGTAGTCCGACCCTCCGGGCTTACTCTGGAAACACCATATATTTT
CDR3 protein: CASSPTLRAYSGNTIYF

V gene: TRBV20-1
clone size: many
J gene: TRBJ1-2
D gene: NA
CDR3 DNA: TGCAGTGCTAGAGATCGGGCACGGGGGCTCGAAGGCTACACCTTC
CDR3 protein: CSARDRARGLEGYTF

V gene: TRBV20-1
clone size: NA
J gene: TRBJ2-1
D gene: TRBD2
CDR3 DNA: TGCAGTGGTAGACTAGCGGGAGGGCCGTACAATGAGCAGTTCTTC
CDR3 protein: CSGRLAGGPYNEQFF

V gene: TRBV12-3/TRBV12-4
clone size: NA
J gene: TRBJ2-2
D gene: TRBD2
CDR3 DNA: TGTGCCAGCCGGGCGGGACTAGCGGCAAACACCGGGGAGCTGTTTTTT
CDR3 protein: CASRAGLAANTGELFF

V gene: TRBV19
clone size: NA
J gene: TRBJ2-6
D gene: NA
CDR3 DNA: TGTGCCAGTAGTATGCCCAGGGCTGAGATTGGGGCCAACGTCCTGACTTTC
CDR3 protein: CASSMPRAEIGANVLTF

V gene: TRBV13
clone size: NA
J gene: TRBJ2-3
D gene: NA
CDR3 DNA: TGTGCCAGCAGCCCCTCACAGGCCCTCCGCACAGATACGCAGTATTTT
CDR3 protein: CASSPSQALRTDTQYF

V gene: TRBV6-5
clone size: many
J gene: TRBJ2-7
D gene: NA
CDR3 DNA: TGTGCCAGCAGTTACCAGGCTTGGTACGAGCAGTACTTC
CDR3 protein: CASSYQAWYEQYF

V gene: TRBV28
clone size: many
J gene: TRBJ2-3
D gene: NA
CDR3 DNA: TGTGCCAGCAGTTTTCTTGCTGGGACAGATACGCAGTATTTT
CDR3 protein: CASSFLAGTDTQYF

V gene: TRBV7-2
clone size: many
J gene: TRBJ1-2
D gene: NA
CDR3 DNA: TGTGCCAGCAGCTTAGAACAGTCAGGCGGCGGCTACACCTTC
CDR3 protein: CASSLEQSGGGYTF

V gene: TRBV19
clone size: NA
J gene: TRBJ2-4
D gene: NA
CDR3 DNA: TGTGCCAGTAGTGCCAGGGGGGATACAGCCAAAAACATTCAGTACTTC
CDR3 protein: CASSARGDTAKNIQYF

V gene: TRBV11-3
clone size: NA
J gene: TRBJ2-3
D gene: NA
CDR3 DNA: TGTGCCAGCAGCTGGGAGAACCTGGGTACGCAGTATTTT
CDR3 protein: CASSWENLGTQYF

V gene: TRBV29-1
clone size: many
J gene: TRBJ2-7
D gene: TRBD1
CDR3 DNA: TGCAGCGTTGAAGCTGGGACAGGGTTCTCCTACGAGCAGTACTTC
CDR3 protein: CSVEAGTGFSYEQYF

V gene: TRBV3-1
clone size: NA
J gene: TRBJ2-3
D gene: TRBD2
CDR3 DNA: TGTGCCAGCACCTTTTACCCTAGCGGGAGCACAGATACGCAGTATTTT
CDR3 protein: CASTFYPSGSTDTQYF

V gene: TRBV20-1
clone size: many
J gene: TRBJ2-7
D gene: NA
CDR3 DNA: TGCAGTGCTAGAGATCGGCAGCAGGGGATCTACGAGCAGTACTTC
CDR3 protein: CSARDRQQGIYEQYF

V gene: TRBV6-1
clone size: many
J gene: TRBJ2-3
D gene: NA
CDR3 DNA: TGTGCCAGCAGTTCGCCGGGACCCCAGGGCGCAGATACGCAGTATTTT
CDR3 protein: CASSSPGPQGADTQYF

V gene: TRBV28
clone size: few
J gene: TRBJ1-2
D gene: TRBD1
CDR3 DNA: TGTGCCAGCAGTTTAGGGGGACAGGGGGCTTCCTATGGCTACACCTTC
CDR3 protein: CASSLGGQGASYGYTF

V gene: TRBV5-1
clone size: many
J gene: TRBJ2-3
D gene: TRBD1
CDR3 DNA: TGCGCCAGCAGCGTGACAGGGGACACAGATACGCAGTATTTT
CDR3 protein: CASSVTGDTDTQYF

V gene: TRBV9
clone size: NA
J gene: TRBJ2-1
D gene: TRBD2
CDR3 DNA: TGTGCCAGCAGCTTACTAGGAGGCGGGAGAACGAATGAGCAGTTCTTC
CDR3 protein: CASSLLGGGRTNEQFF

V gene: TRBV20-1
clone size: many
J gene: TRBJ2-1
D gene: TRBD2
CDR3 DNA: TGCAGTGCTAGACTAGCGGGAGGGAACTCCTACAATGAGCAGTTCTTC
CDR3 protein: CSARLAGGNSYNEQFF

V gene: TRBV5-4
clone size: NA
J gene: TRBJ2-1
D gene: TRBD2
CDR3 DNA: TGTGCCAGCAAACTAGCGGGAGGGCGAACTGAGCAGTTCTTC
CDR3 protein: CASKLAGGRTEQFF

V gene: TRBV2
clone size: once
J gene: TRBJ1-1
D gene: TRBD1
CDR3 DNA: TGTGCCAGCAGTGAATGGGCAGGGGGCGAGAACACTGAAGCTTTCTTT
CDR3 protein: CASSEWAGGENTEAFF

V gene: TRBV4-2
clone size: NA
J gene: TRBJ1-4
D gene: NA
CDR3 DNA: TGTGCCAGCAGCCCTAATCGGGGGGCGGGTGAAAAACTGTTTTTT
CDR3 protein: CASSPNRGAGEKLFF

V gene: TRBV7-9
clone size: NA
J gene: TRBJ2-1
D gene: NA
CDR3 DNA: TGTGCCAGCAGCTTACACCGGGAACACTACAATGAGCAGTTCTTC
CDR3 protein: CASSLHREHYNEQFF

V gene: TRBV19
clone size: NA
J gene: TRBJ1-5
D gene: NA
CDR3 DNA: TGTGCCAGTAGTATCGGGACGGTGGGAAATCAGCCCCAGCATTTT
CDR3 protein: CASSIGTVGNQPQHF

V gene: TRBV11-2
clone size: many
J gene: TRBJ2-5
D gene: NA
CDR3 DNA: TGTGCCAGCAGCTTCAGGGGAGACAGCCAAGAGACCCAGTACTTC
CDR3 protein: CASSFRGDSQETQYF

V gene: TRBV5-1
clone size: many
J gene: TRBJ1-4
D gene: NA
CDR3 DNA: TGCGCCAGCAGCTTGGGAACTAATGAAAAACTGTTTTTT
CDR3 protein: CASSLGTNEKLFF

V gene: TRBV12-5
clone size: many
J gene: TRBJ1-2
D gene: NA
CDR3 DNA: TGTGCTAGTGGCCTGGAAGGGGCGGACTATGGCTACACCTTC
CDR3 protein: CASGLEGADYGYTF

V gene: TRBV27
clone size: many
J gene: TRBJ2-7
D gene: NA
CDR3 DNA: TGTGCCAGCAGTTATTTTCGGGAGTCCAACGAGCAGTACTTC
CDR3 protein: CASSYFRESNEQYF

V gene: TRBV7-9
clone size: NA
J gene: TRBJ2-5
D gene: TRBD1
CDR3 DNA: TGTGCCAGCAGCCGACAGGGTGAGCGAGAGACCCAGTACTTC
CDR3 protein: CASSRQGERETQYF

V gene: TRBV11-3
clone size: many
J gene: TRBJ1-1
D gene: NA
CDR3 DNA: TGTGCCAGCAGCTTCGGGGGGATTGAAGCTTTCTTT
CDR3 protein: CASSFGGIEAFF

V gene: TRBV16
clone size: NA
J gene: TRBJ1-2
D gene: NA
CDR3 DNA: TGTGCCAGCAGCCAAACCCTTAACTATGGCTACACCTTC
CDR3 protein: CASSQTLNYGYTF

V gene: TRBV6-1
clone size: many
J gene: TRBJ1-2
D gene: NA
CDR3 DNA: TGTGCCAGCAGAAGCAATGGTGGGGAGAACTATGGCTACACCTTC
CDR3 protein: CASRSNGGENYGYTF

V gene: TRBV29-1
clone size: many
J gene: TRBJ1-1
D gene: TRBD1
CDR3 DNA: TGCAGCGTCGAAACAGGGGGCGACACTGAAGCTTTCTTT
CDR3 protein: CSVETGGDTEAFF

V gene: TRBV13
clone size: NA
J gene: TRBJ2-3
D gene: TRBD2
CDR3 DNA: TGTGCCAGCAGCTTATATTCTAGCGGGGGACTTAACACAGATACGCAGTATTTT
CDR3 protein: CASSLYSSGGLNTDTQYF

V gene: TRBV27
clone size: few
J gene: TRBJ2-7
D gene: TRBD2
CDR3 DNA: TGTGCCAGCAGAGTAGCGGGAGATACGAGGTACGAGCAGTACTTC
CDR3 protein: CASRVAGDTRYEQYF

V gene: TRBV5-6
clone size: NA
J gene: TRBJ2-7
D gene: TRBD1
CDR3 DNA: TGTGCCAGCGGTCGGACAGGGGGCTTAGAGCAGTACTTC
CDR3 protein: CASGRTGGLEQYF

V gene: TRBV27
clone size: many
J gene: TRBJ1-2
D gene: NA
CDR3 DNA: TGTGCCAGCAGTTCCCCGACCTATGGCTACACCTTC
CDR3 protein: CASSSPTYGYTF

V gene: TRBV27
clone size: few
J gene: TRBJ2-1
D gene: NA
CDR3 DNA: TGTGCCAGCAGTTTATTAGTCTTCAATGAGCAGTTCTTC
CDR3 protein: CASSLLVFNEQFF

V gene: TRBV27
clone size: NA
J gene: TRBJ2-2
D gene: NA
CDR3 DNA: TGTGCCAGCGCCCGGGGAGGACCCGGGGAGCTGTTTTTT
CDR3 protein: CASARGGPGELFF

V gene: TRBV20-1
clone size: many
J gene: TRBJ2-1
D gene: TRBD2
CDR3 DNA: TGCAGTGCACCCGGGACTAGCGGGAGGGCCTTCTACAATGAGCAGTTCTTC
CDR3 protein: CSAPGTSGRAFYNEQFF

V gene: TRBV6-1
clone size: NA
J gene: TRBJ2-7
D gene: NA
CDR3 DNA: TGTGCCAGCGGCTGGGGCAGCTCCTACGAGCAGTACTTC
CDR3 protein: CASGWGSSYEQYF

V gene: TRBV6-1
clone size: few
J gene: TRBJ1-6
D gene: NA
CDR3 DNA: TGTGCCAGCAGATCGACCCCGGGAGCGGAGGGATCACCCCTCCACTTT
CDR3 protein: CASRSTPGAEGSPLHF

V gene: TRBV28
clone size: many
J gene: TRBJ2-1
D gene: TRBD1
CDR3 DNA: TGTGCCAGCAGTTTAAATTCTGGGGGCGGACAGGGGGCGTACAATGAGCAGTTCTTC
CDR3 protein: CASSLNSGGGQGAYNEQFF

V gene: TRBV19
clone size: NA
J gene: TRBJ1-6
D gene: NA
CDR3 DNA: TGTGCCAGTAGTGTTGCCGGGCCCTCCAATTCACCCCTCCACTTT
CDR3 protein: CASSVAGPSNSPLHF

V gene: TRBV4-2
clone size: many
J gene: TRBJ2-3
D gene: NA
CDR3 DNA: TGTGCCAGCAGCCAAGACAGGAGCACAGATACGCAGTATTTT
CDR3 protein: CASSQDRSTDTQYF

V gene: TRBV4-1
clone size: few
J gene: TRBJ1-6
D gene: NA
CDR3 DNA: TGCGCCAGCAGCCAACTTAGACCCCCCGTCTCACCCCTCCACTTT
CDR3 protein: CASSQLRPPVSPLHF

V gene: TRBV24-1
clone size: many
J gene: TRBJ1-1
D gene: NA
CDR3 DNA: TGTGCCACCAGGCCAAGGACGGGGCTGGCGGGCACTGAAGCTTTCTTT
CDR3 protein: CATRPRTGLAGTEAFF

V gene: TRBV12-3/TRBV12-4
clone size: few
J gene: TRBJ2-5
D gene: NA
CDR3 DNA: TGTGCCAGCAGTTGGCTGGTCCAAGAGACCCAGTACTTC
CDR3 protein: CASSWLVQETQYF

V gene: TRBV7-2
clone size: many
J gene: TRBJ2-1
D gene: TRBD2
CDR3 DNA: TGTGCCAGCAGATCACGGGGGAGCGGGAGCTCCTACAATGAGCAGTTCTTC
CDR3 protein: CASRSRGSGSSYNEQFF

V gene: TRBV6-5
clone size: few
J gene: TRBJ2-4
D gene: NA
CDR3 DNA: TGTGCCAGCAGTTACGGCGATAAAAACATTCAGTACTTC
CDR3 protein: CASSYGDKNIQYF